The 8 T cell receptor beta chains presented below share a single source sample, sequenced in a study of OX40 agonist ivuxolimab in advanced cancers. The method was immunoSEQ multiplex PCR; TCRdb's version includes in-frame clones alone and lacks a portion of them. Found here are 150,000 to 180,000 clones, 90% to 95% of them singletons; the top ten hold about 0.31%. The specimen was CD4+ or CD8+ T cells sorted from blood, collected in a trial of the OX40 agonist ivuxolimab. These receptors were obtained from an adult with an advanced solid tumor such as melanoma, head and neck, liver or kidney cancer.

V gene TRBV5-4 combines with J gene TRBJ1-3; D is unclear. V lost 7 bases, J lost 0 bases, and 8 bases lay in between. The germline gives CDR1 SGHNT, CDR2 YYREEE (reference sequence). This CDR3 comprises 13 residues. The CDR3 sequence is CASYGNSGNTIYF. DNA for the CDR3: TGTGCCAGCTACGGGAACTCTGGAAACACCATATATTTT. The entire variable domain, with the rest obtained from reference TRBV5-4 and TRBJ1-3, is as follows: ETGVTQSPTHLIKTRGQQVTLRCSSQSGHNTVSWYQQALGQGPQFIFQYYREEENGRGNFPPRFSGLQFPNYSSELNVNALELDDSALYLCASYGNSGNTIYFGEGSWLTVV.

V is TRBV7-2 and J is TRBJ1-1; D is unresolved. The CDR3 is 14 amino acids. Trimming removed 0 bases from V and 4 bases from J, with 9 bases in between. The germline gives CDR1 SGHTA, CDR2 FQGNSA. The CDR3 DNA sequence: TGTGCCAGCAGCTTAGCTTCCCGGGGCACTGAAGCTTTCTTT. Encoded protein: CASSLASRGTEAFF.

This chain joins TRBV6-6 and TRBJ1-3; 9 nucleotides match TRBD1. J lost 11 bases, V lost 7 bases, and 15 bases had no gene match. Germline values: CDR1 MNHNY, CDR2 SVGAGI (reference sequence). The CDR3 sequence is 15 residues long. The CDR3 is CASTLPGQGSNSIYF. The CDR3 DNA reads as TGTGCCAGCACCCTCCCGGGACAGGGATCTAATTCCATATATTTT.

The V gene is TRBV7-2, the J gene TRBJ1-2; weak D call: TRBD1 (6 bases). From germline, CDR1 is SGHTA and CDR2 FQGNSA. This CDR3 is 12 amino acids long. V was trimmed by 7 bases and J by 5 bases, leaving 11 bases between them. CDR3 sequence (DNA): TGTGCCAGCACAGACAGGATATATGGCTACACCTTC. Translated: CASTDRIYGYTF.

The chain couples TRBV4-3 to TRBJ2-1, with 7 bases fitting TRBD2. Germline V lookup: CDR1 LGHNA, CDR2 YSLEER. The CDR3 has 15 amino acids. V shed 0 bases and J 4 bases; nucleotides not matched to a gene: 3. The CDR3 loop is CASSQEAGEYNEQFF. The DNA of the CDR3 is TGCGCCAGCAGCCAAGAGGCGGGAGAGTACAATGAGCAGTTCTTC.

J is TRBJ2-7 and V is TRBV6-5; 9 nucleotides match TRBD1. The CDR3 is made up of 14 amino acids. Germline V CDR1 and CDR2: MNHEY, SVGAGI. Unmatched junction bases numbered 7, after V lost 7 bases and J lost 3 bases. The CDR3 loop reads CASTRTGANYEQYF. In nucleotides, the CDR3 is TGTGCCAGCACCCGGACAGGGGCTAACTACGAGCAGTACTTC.

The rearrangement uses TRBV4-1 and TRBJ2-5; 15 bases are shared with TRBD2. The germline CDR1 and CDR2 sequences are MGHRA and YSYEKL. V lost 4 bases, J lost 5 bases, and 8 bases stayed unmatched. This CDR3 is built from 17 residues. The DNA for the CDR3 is TGCGCCAGCAGCCGCCCTGGACTAGCGGGGGGGTGGGAGACCCAGTACTTC. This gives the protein CASSRPGLAGGWETQYF.

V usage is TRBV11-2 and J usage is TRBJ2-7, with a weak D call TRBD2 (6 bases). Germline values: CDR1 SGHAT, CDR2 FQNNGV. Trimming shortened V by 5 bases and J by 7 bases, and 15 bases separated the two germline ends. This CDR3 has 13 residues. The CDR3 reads CASSLALPLEQYF. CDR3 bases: TGTGCCAGCAGCCTAGCGCTACCCCTGGAGCAGTACTTC.